This T cell receptor (beta chain) was found in a study of blood T cells in healthy people across ages. Study results and caveats: Naive CD4+ cell counts and diversity both ran higher in long-lived than in aged donors. TCR beta diversity was tightly associated with the proportion of naive T cells.

In regard to this clonotype: Its specificity is not known.

Next came a second PCR, run for about 7 to 12 cycles, which used a sample-barcoded 5' primer along with a J-beta primer mix. Via MiXCR, TCRdb re-called the 5' RACE reads, giving one row per CDR3 protein. The sample has about 570,000 distinct CDR3 sequences, 25% to 30% seen once. Germline CDR1 and CDR2: MNHEY and SMNVEV (reference sequence). The CDR3 contains 14 residues. The receptor's source is an older woman in good health. The sample consisted of blood. The rearrangement uses TRBV27 and TRBJ2-5; TRBD1 matches at 9 bases. TRBJ2-7 explains the end of the DNA better; the J call may be wrong. The CDR3 region has the DNA TGTGCCAGCAGACGGGACAGGGTATCCTACGAGCAGTACTTC. Translated: CASRRDRVSYEQYF.